This T cell receptor (beta chain) was sequenced during a study of shared clonotypes between healthy human individuals. Across the whole study: Used for every donor were three CD4 naive, three CD4 memory, two CD8 naive and one CD8 memory plate.

With regard to this clone: The antigen is unknown. This specimen includes other DNA sequences encoding the same CDR3.

Broader study findings: Generation of non-shared clonotypes was less probable than generation of clonotypes shared by all four donors. There were few donors, and this limited the genetic and exposure-history diversity represented.

Terminally differentiated effector memory CD45RA+ cells were excluded from the naive CD8 cells, which were CD45RO-negative and positively selected for CCR7. Sequencing was performed with immunoSEQ multiplex PCR; in TCRdb, only in-frame clones are kept and a portion is missing. Of about 2 million clones in the sample, about 95% were seen once. The CDR3 is 13 amino acids. V was shortened by 0 bases and J by 7 bases, with 8 bases between the two germline ends. The germline V gene encodes CDR1 SGHDT and CDR2 YYEEEE. V is TRBV5-6 and J is TRBJ1-5; D possibly corresponds to TRBD1 (6 bases). Sequencing was performed on naive CD8+ T cells sorted from blood. This clonotype originated in a man aged 18 to 30 in good health. In DNA form, the CDR3 reads TGTGCCAGCAGCTTGGGGGGGGCGCAGCCCCAGCATTTT. Translating gives CASSLGGAQPQHF.